This passage covers 32 T cell receptor beta chains from one sample sequenced in a study of blood T cell repertoires in COVID-19. Sequencing used immunoSEQ multiplex PCR; TCRdb keeps in-frame clones, though not all of them. The sample carries under 200,000 clones, approximately 91% recorded once. The sequencing input was peripheral blood. The receptors here all came from a man aged 18-30 years with acute or convalescent COVID-19.

This chain connects TRBV5-1 to TRBJ1-4; 7 bases line up with TRBD1. Germline CDR1 SGHRS, CDR2 YFSETQ. The J segment lost 3 bases and the V segment lost 3 bases, leaving 2 bases of the junction unmatched. The CDR3 length is 14 residues. CDR3 protein: CASSSDRSNEKLFF. CDR3 nucleotide sequence: TGCGCCAGCAGCTCGGACAGGTCTAATGAAAAACTGTTTTTT.

This chain's CDR3 is CASSETGKNTEAFF. The CDR3 DNA reads TGTGCCAGCAGTGAAACAGGCAAGAACACTGAAGCTTTCTTT. The V gene is TRBV2, the J gene TRBJ1-1; D may be TRBD1 (5 bases). CDR3 size: 14 residues. V dropped 2 bases and J dropped 1 base, with 8 bases sitting between them. Germline V gene lookup returns CDR1 SNHLY and CDR2 FYNNEI.

The J gene is TRBJ1-1, the V gene TRBV2; no clear D gene. V was pared by 6 bases and J by 0 bases, with 14 bases between. Germline lookup yields CDR1 SNHLY and CDR2 FYNNEI. The length of the CDR3 is 15 residues. CDR3 loop: CASSLDGMVNTEAFF. In DNA, the CDR3 is TGTGCCAGCAGCCTAGACGGCATGGTGAACACTGAAGCTTTCTTT. The full variable domain, its missing parts supplied by reference TRBV2 and TRBJ1-1, is EPEVTQTPSHQVTQMGQEVILRCVPISNHLYFYWYRQILGQKVEFLVSFYNNEISEKSEIFDDQFSVERPDGSNFTLKIRSTKLEDSAMYFCASSLDGMVNTEAFFGQGTRLTVV.

The V and J genes are TRBV9 and TRBJ2-7, with no clear D. This CDR3 is built from 14 residues. The germline gives CDR1 SGDLS, CDR2 YYNGEE. Trimming pared 3 bases from V and 0 bases from J, leaving 10 bases between. The CDR3: CASSGEESSYEQYF. CDR3 coding DNA: TGTGCCAGCAGCGGAGAGGAGAGCTCCTACGAGCAGTACTTC.

In DNA, the CDR3 is TGTGCCAGCAGCCCAGGACTAGCGGGATACAATGAGCAGTTCTTC. This codes for CASSPGLAGYNEQFF. The chain links TRBV11-2 to TRBJ2-1, with 12 positions matching TRBD2. The CDR3 is 15 amino acids. V lost 5 bases and J lost 4; bases outside the gene matches: 3. Germline V gene sequence: CDR1 SGHAT, CDR2 FQNNGV.

The V gene is TRBV25-1, the J gene TRBJ2-1, with 8 bases identical to TRBD2. Losses at the gene ends were 6 bases for V and 7 bases for J; bases not matched to a gene: 14. The CDR3 has 16 residues. Germline CDR1 reads MGHDK; CDR2 reads SYGVNS. The CDR3, as DNA: TGTGCCAGCAGCTACCTAGCGGGCCTCCTCCCTAATGAGCAGTTCTTC. Amino acids: CASSYLAGLLPNEQFF.

The sample holds one count of this clone. The V and J genes are TRBV12-3 or TRBV12-4 and TRBJ1-5; possibly TRBD1 for D (5 bases). Trimming shortened V by 6 bases and J by 6 bases, and 9 bases separated the two germline ends. The CDR3 has 12 residues. The CDR3 bases are TGTGCCAGCAGCCAGGGTGGTCAGCCCCAGCATTTT. Translating it yields CASSQGGQPQHF.

This chain links TRBV6-1 with TRBJ2-5, with 11 bases lining up with TRBD2. V trimming: 1 base; J trimming: 4 bases; junction bases outside the gene matches: 5. The CDR3 loop spans 16 amino acids. Germline CDR1 and CDR2: MNHNS and SASEGT. The CDR3 here is CASSEGLAGGGETQYF. In DNA, the CDR3 is TGTGCCAGCAGTGAAGGGCTAGCGGGGGGAGGAGAGACCCAGTACTTC.

The chain employs TRBV12-5 and TRBJ1-6, with 8 bases aligning to TRBD1. Germline assignment: CDR1 LGHNT and CDR2 FRNRAP. This CDR3 is 20 amino acids long. The trim removed 7 bases at V and 0 bases at J, leaving 17 bases unmatched. DNA of the CDR3: TGTGCTAGTGCCTACATCCGGGACAGGTCCCTCAGCTCCTATAATTCACCCCTCCACTTT. Translating it yields CASAYIRDRSLSSYNSPLHF.

The V and J genes are TRBV19 and TRBJ1-2; D perhaps matches TRBD1 (6 bases). This CDR3 spans 15 amino acids. Germline CDR1 reads LNHDA; CDR2 reads SQIVND (reference sequence). V lost 7 bases, J lost 4 bases, and 19 bases lay in between. The CDR3 loop reads CASTDYRAAPYGYTF. In DNA form, the CDR3 reads TGTGCCAGTACCGATTACAGGGCCGCCCCCTATGGCTACACCTTC.

The CDR3 loop reads CASTQAGGPYEQYF. CDR3 nucleotide sequence: TGTGCCAGCACCCAAGCGGGAGGGCCTTACGAGCAGTACTTC. This chain links TRBV6-5 with TRBJ2-7; 10 nucleotides match TRBD2. This CDR3 has 14 amino acids. The V and J ends lost 7 bases and 4 bases, in that order; junction bases with no gene match: 7. Germline lookup yields CDR1 MNHEY and CDR2 SVGAGI.

The J gene is TRBJ2-1, the V gene TRBV9; 12 bases match TRBD2. The junction had 19 bases not matched to a gene; V was cut back by 3 bases and J by 6 bases. From germline, CDR1 is SGDLS and CDR2 YYNGEE. The CDR3 runs 20 residues. The CDR3 here is CASSAYLAGGPRGTGNEQFF. The CDR3 DNA reads TGTGCCAGCAGCGCCTACCTAGCGGGAGGGCCGAGGGGGACGGGCAATGAGCAGTTCTTC.

This clone appeared a single time. The rearrangement uses TRBV3-1 (or the pseudogene TRBV3-2) and TRBJ1-4; D ambiguous. V was pared by 4 bases and J by 7 bases, with 13 bases between. CDR1 is LGHDT, CDR2 YNNKEL, per germline (reference sequence). CDR3 length: 14 residues. Here the CDR3 reads CASSPRGDSEKLFF. The DNA for the CDR3 is TGTGCCAGCAGCCCAAGAGGCGATAGTGAAAAACTGTTTTTT.

The count of this clone is one. This chain uses TRBV7-6 with TRBJ2-5; no clear D gene. V gave up 2 bases and J gave up 0 bases, with 4 bases separating them. This CDR3 spans 13 amino acids. From germline, CDR1 is SGHVS and CDR2 FNYEAQ. CDR3 loop: CASSLTDQETQYF. The CDR3 DNA reads TGTGCCAGCAGCTTAACAGACCAAGAGACCCAGTACTTC.

The chain is built from TRBV7-2 and TRBJ1-2, with D possibly being TRBD1 (5 bases). CDR3 size: 15 residues. The germline gives CDR1 SGHTA, CDR2 FQGNSA. The V end lost 6 bases, the J end lost 5 bases, and 19 bases lay between the germline ends. CDR3 coding DNA: TGTGCCAGCAGTTATGGGGGGGGTCAGGCTTATGGCTACACCTTC. Translation: CASSYGGGQAYGYTF.

The rearrangement uses TRBV11-2 and TRBJ1-1; D is perhaps TRBD1 (5 bases). The V gene's germline CDR1 is SGHAT and CDR2 FQNNGV. The CDR3 totals 17 residues. Trimming removed 0 bases from V and 0 bases from J, with 14 bases in between. CDR3 residues: CASSLDPRQPMNTEAFF. CDR3 coding DNA: TGTGCCAGCAGCTTAGATCCAAGACAGCCCATGAACACTGAAGCTTTCTTT.

Note on this clone: The junction and the germline gene differ at one end; a read error may be behind it. V gene TRBV5-1 combines with J gene TRBJ1-2; 10 bases align to TRBD1. This CDR3 spans 16 amino acids. Germline V lookup: CDR1 SGHRS, CDR2 YFSETQ. CDR3 amino acids: CATSTGQGQFGYGYTF. DNA of the CDR3: TGCGCCACCAGCACGGGACAGGGGCAATTTGGCTATGGCTACACCTTC.

The chain uses TRBV30 and TRBJ1-1; 7 bases line up with TRBD1. The ends lost 0 bases at V and 5 bases at J; junction bases unmatched: 18. There are 18 residues in the CDR3. Per the germline V gene, CDR1 is GTSNPN and CDR2 is SVGIG (reference sequence). CDR3 amino acids: CAWSVRRGSSFMGTEAFF. The CDR3 nucleotides read TGTGCCTGGAGTGTACGCAGGGGGTCCTCCTTTATGGGGACTGAAGCTTTCTTT.

The chain employs TRBV3-1 (or the pseudogene TRBV3-2) and TRBJ1-5; TRBD1 matches at 9 bases. The junction had 7 bases not matched to a gene; V was cut back by 4 bases and J by 9 bases. The CDR3 contains 14 residues. CDR1 and CDR2 from the germline V gene are LGHDT and YNNKEL (reference sequence). The CDR3 DNA is TGTGCCAGCAGCCCCGTGGGACAGGGATCGCCCCAGCATTTT. Translation: CASSPVGQGSPQHF.

The V and J genes are TRBV5-1 and TRBJ1-2; 9 nucleotides match TRBD1. Trimming at V came to 1 base and at J to 7 bases, leaving 8 bases not matched to a gene. This CDR3 spans 15 amino acids. Germline V lookup: CDR1 SGHRS, CDR2 YFSETQ. Written as DNA, the CDR3 is TGCGCCAGCAGCTTGTTTGAACAGGGGGCAACTGGCTACACCTTC. Amino acids: CASSLFEQGATGYTF.

This chain joins TRBV7-6 and TRBJ1-2; 12 bases are shared with TRBD1. The CDR3 length is 16 residues. Germline V gene lookup returns CDR1 SGHVS and CDR2 FNYEAQ. Germline trimming cut 4 bases from V and 5 bases from J; bases unmatched to any gene: 8. The CDR3 region has the DNA TGTGCCAGCAGCTCCGGGACAGGGGGCGCAGGATATGGCTACACCTTC. It specifies CASSSGTGGAGYGYTF.

V gene TRBV29-1 combines with J gene TRBJ1-5; no reliable D call. The CDR3 sequence is 14 residues long. Germline V gene data show CDR1 as SQVTM and CDR2 as ANQGSEA. Trimming removed 3 bases at V and 0 bases at J, with 9 bases between. The CDR3 spells CSVERAASNQPQHF. CDR3 coding DNA: TGCAGCGTTGAGAGGGCTGCTAGCAATCAGCCCCAGCATTTT.

The gene calls are TRBV6-6 and TRBJ1-1; tentative D call: TRBD1 (6 bases). This CDR3 is built from 12 residues. In germline, CDR1 is MNHNY, CDR2 SVGAGI (reference sequence). V was cut by 7 bases and J by 5 bases, with 11 bases left in between. The CDR3 here is CASKLRGTEAFF. Written as DNA, the CDR3 is TGTGCCAGCAAACTAAGGGGGACTGAAGCTTTCTTT.

The V gene is TRBV3-1 (or the pseudogene TRBV3-2), the J gene TRBJ1-1; a possible D gene is TRBD1 (5 bases). Germline values: CDR1 LGHDT, CDR2 YNNKEL (reference sequence). This CDR3 contains 14 residues. V lost 2 bases and J lost 3, with 10 bases in between. CDR3 protein: CASSQSGLYTEAFF. CDR3 coding DNA: TGTGCCAGCAGCCAATCGGGACTTTACACTGAAGCTTTCTTT.

A single count supports this clone. V usage is TRBV2 and J usage is TRBJ1-6; D possibly corresponds to TRBD1 (5 bases). V shed 6 bases and J shed 6 bases, with 18 bases lying between them. This CDR3 comprises 16 residues. Germline CDR1 and CDR2: SNHLY and FYNNEI. CDR3 coding DNA: TGTGCCAGCAGCGAGAGGATCCCACAGGTTAATTCACCCCTCCACTTT. It yields the protein CASSERIPQVNSPLHF.

The V gene is TRBV14, the J gene TRBJ1-5; the D is unclear. This CDR3 contains 14 residues. Per germline, CDR1 SGHDN and CDR2 FVKESK. Trimming stripped 4 bases from V and 4 bases from J, with 11 bases between. CDR3 sequence (DNA): TGTGCCAGCAGCCCTTTGGGCGGGAATCAGCCCCAGCATTTT. Protein product: CASSPLGGNQPQHF.

The chain combines TRBV5-1 with TRBJ2-3, with TRBD1 identical over 7 bases. The CDR3 runs to 14 residues. Germline trimming cut 7 bases from V and 0 bases from J; bases unmatched to any gene: 5. The germline V gene encodes CDR1 SGHRS and CDR2 YFSETQ. The CDR3: CASYRQGSTDTQYF. CDR3 coding DNA: TGCGCCAGCTACCGACAGGGAAGCACAGATACGCAGTATTTT.

V and J are TRBV14 and TRBJ1-2; D is unresolved. The CDR3 sequence is 16 residues long. CDR1 and CDR2 from the germline V gene are SGHDN and FVKESK. Trimming took 1 base from V and 2 from J, leaving 14 bases between them. The CDR3 region has the DNA TGTGCCAGCAGCCAAGCCATCTACGGGTCAAACTATGGCTACACCTTC. This gives the protein CASSQAIYGSNYGYTF.

The chain is built from TRBV5-1 and TRBJ2-7; D gene unclear. The CDR3 extends over 14 amino acids. Deletions cut 0 bases from V and 2 bases from J, with 9 bases between. Germline loops: CDR1 SGHRS, CDR2 YFSETQ. The CDR3 DNA reads as TGCGCCAGCAGCTTGGCCGAGCCTACCTACGAGCAGTACTTC. Its translation: CASSLAEPTYEQYF.

This clone has a single count. The genes are TRBV5-8 and TRBJ2-5, with 8 bases fitting TRBD1. The CDR3 is 15 residues long. Per germline, CDR1 SGHTS and CDR2 YDEGEE. The V segment lost 1 base and the J segment 4 bases; nucleotides outside the gene matches: 6. Written as DNA, the CDR3 is TGTGCCAGCAGCTTGAACTACAGGGGGTCAGAGACCCAGTACTTC. Its protein product is CASSLNYRGSETQYF.

This chain connects TRBV24-1 to TRBJ2-1; TRBD1 matches 7 bases. The V segment lost 2 bases and the J segment 0 bases; nucleotides outside the gene matches: 12. The CDR3 loop spans 19 amino acids. Germline CDR1 is KGHDR and CDR2 is SFDVKD. The CDR3 loop is CATSDSRTGPSDSYNEQFF. The CDR3 DNA sequence: TGTGCCACCAGTGATTCGAGGACAGGACCCAGCGACTCCTACAATGAGCAGTTCTTC.

This chain's CDR3 is CASSQDLGRVGSPLHF. In nucleotides, the CDR3 is TGCGCCAGCAGCCAAGATCTGGGCAGGGTTGGTTCACCCCTCCACTTT. This chain joins TRBV4-1 and TRBJ1-6; tentative D call: TRBD1 (5 bases). Germline V gene data show CDR1 as MGHRA and CDR2 as YSYEKL. The CDR3 loop spans 16 amino acids. V was cut by 0 bases and J by 9 bases, with 15 bases left in between.